This entry lists 28 T cell receptor beta chains sequenced from one sample in a study of cytomegalovirus exposure and HLA in healthy donors. Profiled with immunoSEQ multiplex PCR; TCRdb holds only in-frame clones, not every one. The table has approximately 130,000 clones, 85% seen once. Source material: PBMCs. The source is a woman younger than 45 in good health and CMV-seronegative.

The V gene is TRBV5-4, the J gene TRBJ1-1, with TRBD1 identical over 9 bases. CDR1 and CDR2 from the germline V gene are SGHNT and YYREEE (reference sequence). The V segment lost 4 bases and the J segment 8 bases; nucleotides outside the gene matches: 3. This CDR3 spans 12 amino acids. CDR3 DNA sequence: TGTGCCAGCAGCACCGGGACAGGGGAAGCTTTCTTT. As protein: CASSTGTGEAFF. Using reference TRBV5-4 and TRBJ1-1 for the parts outside the CDR3, the full variable domain is ETGVTQSPTHLIKTRGQQVTLRCSSQSGHNTVSWYQQALGQGPQFIFQYYREEENGRGNFPPRFSGLQFPNYSSELNVNALELDDSALYLCASSTGTGEAFFGQGTRLTVV.

The rearrangement joins TRBV7-2 to TRBJ1-5, with 7 bases matching TRBD1. The CDR3 has 15 residues. After removal of 1 base from V and 3 bases from J, the junction contained 3 bases not matched to a gene. Germline V CDR1 and CDR2: SGHTA, FQGNSA. CDR3 sequence reads: CASSLDRGVNQPQHF. CDR3 in DNA: TGTGCCAGCAGCTTAGACAGGGGCGTCAATCAGCCCCAGCATTTT. The full variable domain, its missing parts supplied by reference TRBV7-2 and TRBJ1-5, is GAGVSQSPSNKVTEKGKDVELRCDPISGHTALYWYRQSLGQGLEFLIYFQGNSAPDKSGLPSDRFSAERTGGSVSTLTIQRTQQEDSAVYLCASSLDRGVNQPQHFGDGTRLSIL.

V usage is TRBV25-1 and J usage is TRBJ1-6; TRBD1 matches 7 bases. There are 14 residues in the CDR3. V shed 7 bases and J 7 bases; nucleotides not matched to a gene: 7. Looked up from germline, CDR1 is MGHDK and CDR2 is SYGVNS. CDR3 coding DNA: TGTGCCAGCATTGGGGGGACAGTCAATTCACCCCTCCACTTT. Residues: CASIGGTVNSPLHF.

This chain uses TRBV13 with TRBJ2-2, with 7 bases that match TRBD1. V shed 5 bases, J shed 4 bases, and the junction held 4 bases outside the gene matches. Per the germline V gene, CDR1 is PRHDT and CDR2 is FYEKMQ (reference sequence). The CDR3 covers 14 residues. This CDR3 is CASSRDRVTGELFF. CDR3 nucleotide sequence: TGTGCCAGCAGCCGGGACAGAGTCACCGGGGAGCTGTTTTTT. Complete variable domain (other parts from reference TRBV13 and TRBJ2-2): AAGVIQSPRHLIKEKRETATLKCYPIPRHDTVYWYQQGPGQDPQFLISFYEKMQSDKGSIPDRFSAQQFSDYHSELNMSSLELGDSALYFCASSRDRVTGELFFGEGSRLTVL.

This clone was detected a few times. The chain joins TRBV6-5 to TRBJ2-3, with a tentative D call TRBD2 (6 bases). Germline V gene data show CDR1 as MNHEY and CDR2 as SVGAGI. Trimming left V 4 bases short and J 1 base short, with 15 bases between. The CDR3 totals 16 residues. CDR3 sequence: CASSFESGGGTDTQYF. Here the CDR3 DNA reads TGTGCCAGCAGTTTTGAAAGCGGCGGGGGCACAGATACGCAGTATTTT.

This clone was recorded only once. The chain is built from TRBV5-1 and TRBJ2-1; 11 bases match TRBD2. Looked up from germline, CDR1 is SGHRS and CDR2 is YFSETQ. The CDR3 has 16 amino acids. Trimming cost V 1 base and J 10 bases; bases outside gene matches: 10. Here the CDR3 DNA reads TGCGCCAGCAGCTTGTTATTTAGCGGGGGGGCAGAAGAGCAGTTCTTC. Protein: CASSLLFSGGAEEQFF.

This CDR3 is CASSTSRDRAVNQPQHF. The CDR3 coding sequence is TGTGCCAGTAGTACCTCCCGGGACAGGGCGGTTAATCAGCCCCAGCATTTT. J is TRBJ1-5 and V is TRBV19; TRBD1 matches 9 bases. Germline CDR1 and CDR2: LNHDA and SQIVND (reference sequence). Losses at the gene ends were 4 bases for V and 4 bases for J; bases not matched to a gene: 11. The CDR3 extends over 17 amino acids.

The chain carries TRBV4-3 and TRBJ1-2, with D possibly TRBD1 on 6 matching bases. The V gene's germline CDR1 is LGHNA and CDR2 YSLEER. Trimming took off 1 base at V and 2 bases at J, with 11 bases between the two ends. This CDR3 comprises 15 residues. CDR3: CASSQGGGDNYGYTF. The CDR3 bases are TGCGCCAGCAGCCAAGGAGGGGGGGACAACTATGGCTACACCTTC.

This clone was picked up a small number of times. The chain is built from TRBV5-6 and TRBJ2-7; TRBD2 is a possible D gene (6 bases). The CDR3 extends over 13 amino acids. Per germline, CDR1 SGHDT and CDR2 YYEEEE. Between the trimmed V and J ends, which lost 3 bases and 9 bases, there was a span of 16 bases. The CDR3 DNA sequence: TGTGCCAGCAGCTCCCTCGGGGGAACAGGGCAGTACTTC. It translates to CASSSLGGTGQYF.

Regarding this clone: A read error may produce the germline difference seen at one junction end. The rearrangement links TRBV2 to TRBJ1-3; TRBD1 is a possible D gene (6 bases). This CDR3 is built from 14 residues. Germline lookup yields CDR1 SNHLY and CDR2 FYNNEI. In DNA, the CDR3 is TGTGCCAGCACTGAAAGGACAGTTGGAAACACCATATATTTT. Translated, it gives CASTERTVGNTIYF. Looking up the rest from reference TRBV2 and TRBJ1-3 gives the full variable domain: EPEVTQTPSHQVTQMGQEVILRCVPISNHLYFYWYRQILGQKVEFLVSFYNNEISEKSEIFDDQFSVERPDGSNFTLKIRSTKLEDSAMYFCASTERTVGNTIYFGEGSWLTVV.

This chain connects TRBV21-1 to TRBJ1-1; TRBD1 was called by the table and not checked on the DNA. TRBV21-1 is reported as a pseudogene. This CDR3 is 16 amino acids long. CDR3 sequence (DNA): TGTGCCAGCAGCAGGGGACAGGGGGCGATGAACACTGAAGCTTTCTTT. It yields the protein CASSRGQGAMNTEAFF.

The chain couples TRBV6-5 to TRBJ1-1, with D unresolved. The CDR3 length is 12 residues. Looked up from germline, CDR1 is MNHEY and CDR2 is SVGAGI. V was trimmed by 4 bases and J by 4 bases, leaving 7 bases between them. The CDR3 loop reads CASSFGGTEAFF. CDR3 nucleotides: TGTGCCAGCAGTTTTGGCGGCACTGAAGCTTTCTTT.

The rearrangement uses TRBV27 and TRBJ1-4; TRBD1 is a possible D gene (6 bases). From germline, CDR1 is MNHEY and CDR2 SMNVEV (reference sequence). This CDR3 is 14 amino acids long. V was shortened by 10 bases and J by 8 bases, with 20 bases between the two germline ends. Written as DNA, the CDR3 is TGTGCCACACAGGGTGTCGGGTCTGGGGAAAAACTGTTTTTT. Its protein product is CATQGVGSGEKLFF.

Only a few counts were recorded for this clone. The rearrangement links TRBV6-1 to TRBJ2-7; TRBD1 matches at 9 bases. Germline loops: CDR1 MNHNS, CDR2 SASEGT. The CDR3 runs to 15 residues. The V segment lost 2 bases and the J segment 5 bases; nucleotides outside the gene matches: 7. CDR3 amino acids: CASSETGGLPHEQYF. DNA of the CDR3: TGTGCCAGCAGTGAAACAGGGGGCCTACCCCACGAGCAGTACTTC.

There are a few counts of this clone. V usage is TRBV29-1 and J usage is TRBJ2-1, with D perhaps TRBD2 (6 bases). The CDR3 spans 14 residues. Germline V gene sequence: CDR1 SQVTM, CDR2 ANQGSEA. The germline V and J ends were trimmed by 4 bases and 0 bases, with 10 bases remaining between them. The CDR3 loop is CSVGDWRSYNEQFF. Written as DNA, the CDR3 is TGCAGCGTTGGGGACTGGCGCTCCTACAATGAGCAGTTCTTC.

A remark on this clone: A read error may produce the germline difference seen at one junction end. The chain carries TRBV10-3 and TRBJ1-2, with D tentatively TRBD1 (5 bases). The CDR3 is made up of 13 amino acids. The germline CDR1 and CDR2 sequences are ENHRY and SYGVKD. The CDR3 nucleotides read TGTGCCATCGGTGACAGACAGTCCGATGGCTACACCTTC. Translating gives CAIGDRQSDGYTF.

The rearrangement links TRBV28 to TRBJ2-4; 9 bases fit TRBD1. CDR3 length: 14 amino acids. V shed 7 bases and J 6 bases; nucleotides not matched to a gene: 7. Germline V gives CDR1 MDHEN, CDR2 SYDVKM. CDR3 amino acids: CASNNRGRGNIQYF. The CDR3, as DNA: TGTGCCAGCAATAACAGGGGGCGCGGAAACATTCAGTACTTC. The variable domain in full, with the rest retrieved from reference TRBV28 and TRBJ2-4, is DVKVTQSSRYLVKRTGEKVFLECVQDMDHENMFWYRQDPGLGLRLIYFSYDVKMKEKGDIPEGYSVSREKKERFSLILESASTNQTSMYLCASNNRGRGNIQYFGAGTRLSVL.

The chain carries TRBV5-4 and TRBJ1-2; 9 bases match TRBD1. The CDR3 runs 15 residues. CDR1 and CDR2 from the germline V gene are SGHNT and YYREEE (reference sequence). V lost 7 bases to trimming and J lost 2 bases; unmatched junction nucleotides: 9. CDR3 protein: CASFRDRVSNYGYTF. CDR3 nucleotide sequence: TGTGCCAGCTTCCGGGACAGGGTATCGAACTATGGCTACACCTTC.

This chain joins TRBV9 and TRBJ1-4, with TRBD1 identical over 11 bases. The germline gives CDR1 SGDLS, CDR2 YYNGEE. With V trimmed by 5 bases and J by 0 bases, 6 bases remained unmatched. The length of the CDR3 is 17 residues. The CDR3 bases are TGTGCCAGCAGTGACGGACAGGGGGCCCCAACTAATGAAAAACTGTTTTTT. It is translated as CASSDGQGAPTNEKLFF.

This chain uses TRBV7-9 with TRBJ2-1; tentatively, D is TRBD2 (6 bases). Trimming shortened V by 1 base and J by 1 base, and 8 bases separated the two germline ends. CDR1 and CDR2 (germline): SEHNR, FQNEAQ (reference sequence). The CDR3 spans 15 residues. The CDR3 DNA follows: TGTGCCAGCAGCTTAGATCGGGGGTCCTACAATGAGCAGTTCTTC. Its translation is CASSLDRGSYNEQFF.

In nucleotides, the CDR3 is TGTGCCAGCAGCTTACTAGCGGGGAGTGGAGATACGCAGTATTTT. Its protein is CASSLLAGSGDTQYF. This chain links TRBV5-4 with TRBJ2-3; 10 nucleotides line up with TRBD2. Germline values: CDR1 SGHNT, CDR2 YYREEE (reference sequence). This CDR3 region has 15 residues. After removal of 2 bases from V and 5 bases from J, the junction contained 5 bases not matched to a gene.

With respect to this clone: Other nucleotide sequences in the sample specify the same CDR3. The chain joins TRBV2 to TRBJ1-3, with 9 bases matching TRBD1. With 4 bases clipped from V and 4 bases from J, the junction kept 8 bases outside the gene matches. Germline CDR1 SNHLY, CDR2 FYNNEI. There are 16 residues in the CDR3. CDR3 in amino acids: CASSGTGARSGNTIYF. CDR3 DNA: TGTGCCAGCAGTGGGACAGGGGCTAGATCAGGAAACACCATATATTTT.

This chain joins TRBV30 and TRBJ1-1; 9 positions match TRBD1. J was trimmed by 4 bases and V by 3 bases; bases with no gene match: 12. CDR3 length: 16 amino acids. The germline V gene has CDR1 GTSNPN and CDR2 SVGIG (reference sequence). CDR3 sequence: CAWRAGTGMLGTEAFF. As DNA, the CDR3 is TGTGCCTGGAGAGCCGGGACAGGGATGTTGGGCACTGAAGCTTTCTTT. Drawing the rest from reference TRBV30 and TRBJ1-1, the complete variable domain is SQTIHQWPATLVQPVGSPLSLECTVEGTSNPNLYWYRQAAGRGLQLLFYSVGIGQISSEVPQNLSASRPQDRQFILSSKKLLLSDSGFYLCAWRAGTGMLGTEAFFGQGTRLTVV.

CDR3 protein: CASSSSGQVHSPLHF. The CDR3 DNA follows: TGTGCCAGCAGTTCTTCCGGACAGGTCCATTCACCCCTCCACTTT. The genes are TRBV6-5 and TRBJ1-6; 7 bases align to TRBD1. CDR3 length: 15 residues. Germline V gene data show CDR1 as MNHEY and CDR2 as SVGAGI. V was clipped by 4 bases and J by 8 bases; unmatched bases: 8.

In this sample, this clone is medium-sized (0.01 to 0.1%). The chain employs TRBV19 and TRBJ1-2; maybe TRBD1 (6 bases). The CDR3 extends over 13 amino acids. V lost 3 bases and J 2 bases, leaving 7 bases between the germline ends. CDR1 is LNHDA, CDR2 SQIVND, per germline (reference sequence). The CDR3 nucleotides are TGTGCCAGTAGTATCGGGACAAACTATGGCTACACCTTC. Translated: CASSIGTNYGYTF.

The rearrangement uses TRBV27 and TRBJ1-6; D ambiguous. The germline gives CDR1 MNHEY, CDR2 SMNVEV (reference sequence). This CDR3 has 14 amino acids. Trimming took off 4 bases at V and 4 bases at J, with 8 bases between the two ends. The CDR3 loop is CASSYQVYNSPLHF. The CDR3 bases are TGTGCCAGCAGTTACCAGGTTTATAATTCACCCCTCCACTTT.

Details on this clone: This same CDR3 is encoded by further DNA sequences in the sample. The rearrangement links TRBV19 to TRBJ1-1; D remains ambiguous. The germline V and J ends were trimmed by 2 bases and 4 bases, with 8 bases remaining between them. CDR1 is LNHDA and CDR2 is SQIVND in the germline V gene (reference sequence). The CDR3 is 13 residues long. CDR3 in amino acids: CASSILEGTEAFF. In DNA, the CDR3 is TGTGCCAGTAGTATACTAGAGGGCACTGAAGCTTTCTTT.

The chain couples TRBV4-2 to TRBJ2-3; 10 bases fit TRBD2. V shed 2 bases and J 5 bases; nucleotides not matched to a gene: 4. The CDR3 extends over 15 amino acids. The V gene's germline CDR1 is LGHNA and CDR2 YNFKEQ. The DNA for the CDR3 is TGTGCCAGCAGCCAAATGTCTAGCGGGGGAGATACGCAGTATTTT. This translates into CASSQMSSGGDTQYF.